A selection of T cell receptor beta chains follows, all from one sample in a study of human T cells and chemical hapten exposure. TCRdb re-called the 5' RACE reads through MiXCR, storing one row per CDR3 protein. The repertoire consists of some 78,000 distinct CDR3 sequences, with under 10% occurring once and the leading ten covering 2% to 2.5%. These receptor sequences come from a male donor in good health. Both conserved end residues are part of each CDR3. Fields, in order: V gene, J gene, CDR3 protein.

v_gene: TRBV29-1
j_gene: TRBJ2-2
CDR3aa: CSVEDWTGTNTGELFF

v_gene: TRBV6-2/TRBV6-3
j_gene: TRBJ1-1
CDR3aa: CASSYSQSAGRTEAFF

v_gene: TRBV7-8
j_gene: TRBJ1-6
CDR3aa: CASSLEVWGSYNSPLHF

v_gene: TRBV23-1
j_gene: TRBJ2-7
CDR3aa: CASSPRWGQGAAVGEQYF

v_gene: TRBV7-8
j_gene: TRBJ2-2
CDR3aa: CASSFRDPGTGELFF

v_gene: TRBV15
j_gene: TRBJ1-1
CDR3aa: CATSRDLNVIGVNTEAFF

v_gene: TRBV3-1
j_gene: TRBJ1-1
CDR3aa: CASSQGNDRNTEAFF

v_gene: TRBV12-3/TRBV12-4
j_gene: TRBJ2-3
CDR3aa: CASSLNGAGGPLGQYF

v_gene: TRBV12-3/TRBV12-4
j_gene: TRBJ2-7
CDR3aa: CASSLEGWEQYF

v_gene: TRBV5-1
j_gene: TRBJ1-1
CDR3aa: CASSLVAAMNTEAFF

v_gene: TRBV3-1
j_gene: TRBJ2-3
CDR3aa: CASSPGQRFTDTQYF

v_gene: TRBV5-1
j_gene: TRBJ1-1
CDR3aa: CASSLGNMNTEAFF

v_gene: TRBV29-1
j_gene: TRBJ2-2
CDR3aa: CSVTGGAGELFF

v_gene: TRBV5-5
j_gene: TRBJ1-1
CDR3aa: CASSHTNTEAFF

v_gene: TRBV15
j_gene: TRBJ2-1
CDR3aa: CATSVRGAGQSEQFF

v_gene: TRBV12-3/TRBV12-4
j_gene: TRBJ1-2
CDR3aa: CASSGQNTNYGYTF

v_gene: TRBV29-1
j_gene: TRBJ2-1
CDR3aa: CSVEDRGLGGSYNEQFF

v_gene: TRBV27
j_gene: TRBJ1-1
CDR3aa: CASSLRAGLNTEAFF

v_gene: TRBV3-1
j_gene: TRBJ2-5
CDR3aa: CASSKRSDSSGGAQYF

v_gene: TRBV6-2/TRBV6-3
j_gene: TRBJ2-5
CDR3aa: CASSYNLAGGQETQYF

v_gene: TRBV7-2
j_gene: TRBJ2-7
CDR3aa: CASSSRGGFSYEQYF

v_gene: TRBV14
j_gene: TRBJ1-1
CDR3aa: CASSPLGGAGTEAFF

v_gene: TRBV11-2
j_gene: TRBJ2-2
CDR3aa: CASSPGTGPGELFF

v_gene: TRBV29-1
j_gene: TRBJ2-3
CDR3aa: CSVKGLAGVTDTQYF

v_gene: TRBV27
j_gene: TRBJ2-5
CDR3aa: CASSFREAQYF

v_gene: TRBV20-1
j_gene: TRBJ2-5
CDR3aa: CSASKPGQGETQYF

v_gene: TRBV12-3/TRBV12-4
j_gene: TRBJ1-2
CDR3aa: CASSLSGQLGDGYTF

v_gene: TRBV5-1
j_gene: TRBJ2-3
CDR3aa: CASSLGTGVADTQYF

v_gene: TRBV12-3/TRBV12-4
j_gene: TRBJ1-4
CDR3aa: CASSLEGRNEKLFF

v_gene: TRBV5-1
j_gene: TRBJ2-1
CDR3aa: CASSPVVGRARSYNEQFF

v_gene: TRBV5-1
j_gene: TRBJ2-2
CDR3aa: CASSPQGNTGELFF

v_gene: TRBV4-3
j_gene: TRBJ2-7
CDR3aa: CASSQEARDYEQYF

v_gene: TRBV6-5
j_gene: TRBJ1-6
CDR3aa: CASSYGMAPPSPLHF

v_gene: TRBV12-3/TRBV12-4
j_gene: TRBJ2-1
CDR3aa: CASSLATLAGGPSYNEQFF

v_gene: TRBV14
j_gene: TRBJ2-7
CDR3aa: CASSPRASGGRDEQYF

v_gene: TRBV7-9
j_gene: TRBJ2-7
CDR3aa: CASNLGGHEQYF

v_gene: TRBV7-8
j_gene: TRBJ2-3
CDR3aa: CASSRAGGSTDTQYF

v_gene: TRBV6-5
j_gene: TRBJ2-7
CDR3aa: CASSYSYDPSYEQYF

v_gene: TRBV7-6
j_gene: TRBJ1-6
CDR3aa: CASSLAGGGGNSPLHF

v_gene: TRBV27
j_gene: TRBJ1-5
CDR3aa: CASSLRGAGSQPQHF

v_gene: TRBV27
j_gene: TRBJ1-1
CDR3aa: CASSLGQGVEAFF

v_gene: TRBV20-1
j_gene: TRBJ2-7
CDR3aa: CSARGLAGGPDEQYF

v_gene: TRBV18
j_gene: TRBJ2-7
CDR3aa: CASSPWGGGEWEQYF

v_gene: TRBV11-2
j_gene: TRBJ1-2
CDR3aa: CASSPPPGSRDYGYTF

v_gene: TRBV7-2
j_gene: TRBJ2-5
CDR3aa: CASSLVSGGETAQYF

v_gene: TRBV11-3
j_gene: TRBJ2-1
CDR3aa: CASSLDQRQGAFNEQFF

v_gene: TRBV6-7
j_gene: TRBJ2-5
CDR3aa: CASSSTLRGLPTQETQYF

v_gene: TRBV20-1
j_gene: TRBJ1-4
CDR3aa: CSASSGADVKLFF

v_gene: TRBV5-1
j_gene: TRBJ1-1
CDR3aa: CASSLVPNARNTEAFF